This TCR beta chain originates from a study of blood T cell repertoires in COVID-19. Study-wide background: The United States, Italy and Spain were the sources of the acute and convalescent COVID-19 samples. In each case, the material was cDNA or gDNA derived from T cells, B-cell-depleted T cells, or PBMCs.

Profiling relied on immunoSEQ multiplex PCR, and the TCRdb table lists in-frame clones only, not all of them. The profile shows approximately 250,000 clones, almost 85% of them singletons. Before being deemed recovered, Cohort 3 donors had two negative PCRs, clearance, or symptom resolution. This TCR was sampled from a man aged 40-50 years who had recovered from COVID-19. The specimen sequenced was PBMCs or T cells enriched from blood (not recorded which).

The CDR3 sequence: CASSQEGAGNTEAFF. DNA for the CDR3: TGCGCCAGCAGCCAAGAAGGGGCAGGCAACACTGAAGCTTTCTTT. The chain joins TRBV4-3 to TRBJ1-1, with D perhaps TRBD1 (5 bases). The CDR3 covers 15 residues. CDR1 is LGHNA and CDR2 is YSLEER in the germline V gene. The ends were cut back, 0 bases at V and 2 bases at J, with 10 bases in the middle.